A single sample gave rise to the 21 T cell receptor beta chains below, sequenced in a study of cytomegalovirus exposure and HLA in healthy donors (TCRdb year 2017). Libraries were built with the immunoSEQ multiplex PCR assay. For the multiplex PCR, a mixture combining 60 forward primers for TCR Vbeta segments and 13 reverse primers for TCR Jbeta segments was used. TCRdb took over this immuneACCESS table, retaining in-frame rearrangements with V and J assigned. Such tables are incomplete; in checked studies, under half of the missing clones stem from an unresolved V gene, and the remainder is unexplained. The sample profile shows around 170,000 clones; approximately 85% of them were found once. Of the sample, about 0.84% is held by the ten largest clones. Sequencing was carried out using PBMCs. These receptors originate from a woman younger than 35 in good health and CMV-seronegative.

The chain has TRBV27 and TRBJ2-7; perhaps TRBD2 as D (5 bases). Germline lookup yields CDR1 MNHEY and CDR2 SMNVEV (reference sequence). CDR3 length: 13 residues. Trimming took off 1 base at V and 5 bases at J, with 9 bases between the two ends. The CDR3 region has the DNA TGTGCCAGCAGTTTATTGGCGAGGGACGAGCAGTACTTC. As protein: CASSLLARDEQYF.

The chain uses TRBV6-1 and TRBJ2-5, with TRBD2 matching over 13 bases. The germline gives CDR1 MNHNS, CDR2 SASEGT. The CDR3 spans 16 residues. V trimming: 4 bases; J trimming: 3 bases; junction bases outside the gene matches: 5. The CDR3 region has the DNA TGTGCCAGCAGTGTCACGACTAGCGGGGGGAAAGAGACCCAGTACTTC. Protein product: CASSVTTSGGKETQYF.

V usage is TRBV2 and J usage is TRBJ2-5, with 9 bases aligning to TRBD2. Germline V gene data show CDR1 as SNHLY and CDR2 as FYNNEI. The length of the CDR3 is 16 residues. V lost 4 bases, J lost 9 bases, and 15 bases stayed unmatched. The CDR3 here is CASSGGGGLASVAQYF. The CDR3 DNA follows: TGTGCCAGCAGTGGAGGGGGGGGACTAGCTAGTGTGGCCCAGTACTTC.

The CDR3 here is CASSLTGGPTDTQYF. In nucleotides, the CDR3 is TGCGCCAGCAGCTTGACCGGGGGTCCCACAGATACGCAGTATTTT. J is TRBJ2-3 and V is TRBV5-1; a weak D match, TRBD2 (6 bases). The germline V and J ends were trimmed by 1 base and 2 bases, with 11 bases remaining between them. Germline lookup yields CDR1 SGHRS and CDR2 YFSETQ. The CDR3 runs to 15 residues.

The chain is built from TRBV2 and TRBJ1-1; 8 bases fit TRBD1. The CDR3 is 14 amino acids. Per germline, CDR1 SNHLY and CDR2 FYNNEI. Trimming at V came to 7 bases and at J to 6 bases, leaving 10 bases not matched to a gene. The CDR3 nucleotides read TGTGCCAGCACCATGACAGGGGTTTCTCCTGAAGCTTTCTTT. It is translated as CASTMTGVSPEAFF.

The J gene is TRBJ2-7, the V gene TRBV10-3; 8 bases fit TRBD1. Trimming cost V 4 bases and J 1 base; bases outside gene matches: 9. Germline assignment: CDR1 ENHRY and CDR2 SYGVKD. The CDR3 has 16 residues. Here the CDR3 DNA reads TGTGCCATCAGTGCGGACGACAGGGGAAGTTCCTACGAGCAGTACTTC. Its protein is CAISADDRGSSYEQYF.

Remarks on this clone: Because the CDR3's place on the DNA is in doubt, the DNA is left out and the CDR3 is given as listed by TCRdb. CDR3 residues: CASSLISLPGQGFLETQYF. The chain carries TRBV5-1 and TRBJ2-5; the table gives TRBD1 as D, unverified against the DNA. The CDR3 spans 19 amino acids, including both terminal residues. Germline CDR1 SGHRS, CDR2 YFSETQ.

The rearrangement joins TRBV6-6 to TRBJ2-7; the match to TRBD2 covers 7 bases. The CDR3 totals 15 residues. The germline V gene has CDR1 MNHNY and CDR2 SVGAGI (reference sequence). Germline trimming cut 6 bases from V and 6 bases from J; bases unmatched to any gene: 14. The CDR3: CASSREVAGLSEQYF. The CDR3 nucleotides read TGTGCCAGCAGCCGGGAGGTAGCGGGCTTATCCGAGCAGTACTTC.

This chain links TRBV29-1 with TRBJ2-5; D not certain. This CDR3 contains 15 residues. The ends were cut back, 4 bases at V and 5 bases at J, with 20 bases in the middle. CDR1 is SQVTM and CDR2 is ANQGSEA in the germline V gene. CDR3 in amino acids: CSVVEVARPPETQYF. The CDR3 region has the DNA TGCAGCGTTGTAGAAGTAGCTAGGCCGCCGGAGACCCAGTACTTC.

The genes are TRBV6-5 and TRBJ2-7; TRBD1 matches at 9 bases. Germline V lookup: CDR1 MNHEY, CDR2 SVGAGI. This CDR3 has 15 residues. J lost 7 bases, V lost 2 bases, and 9 bases had no gene match. The CDR3 coding sequence is TGTGCCAGCAGTTACACACCTACAGGGGGCGGAGAGCAGTACTTC. This encodes CASSYTPTGGGEQYF.

J is TRBJ2-2 and V is TRBV29-1; 8 bases line up with TRBD1. V dropped 6 bases and J dropped 6; count of bases not matched to a gene: 6. CDR1 is SQVTM and CDR2 is ANQGSEA in the germline V gene. This CDR3 is built from 13 residues. The CDR3, as DNA: TGCAGCGTAGCAGGGGGCGAGGCCGGGGAGCTGTTTTTT. This codes for CSVAGGEAGELFF.

This rearrangement joins TRBV6-1 to TRBJ1-1, with D possibly being TRBD1 (6 bases). With 4 bases removed from V and 4 bases from J, the gap between germline ends came to 16 bases. From germline, CDR1 is MNHNS and CDR2 SASEGT. This CDR3 has 15 amino acids. CDR3 DNA: TGTGCCAGCAGTGGAAACAGGGCAGGGAGCACTGAAGCTTTCTTT. It translates to CASSGNRAGSTEAFF.

A few counts support this clone. The chain joins TRBV7-9 to TRBJ2-3, with 15 positions matching TRBD2. CDR3 length: 15 amino acids. With V trimmed by 6 bases and J by 5 bases, 3 bases remained unmatched. Germline CDR1 reads SEHNR; CDR2 reads FQNEAQ (reference sequence). The DNA for the CDR3 is TGTGCCAGCAGAGGGACTAGCGGGAGGTTAGATACGCAGTATTTT. This codes for CASRGTSGRLDTQYF.

This clone appeared once. The chain is built from TRBV7-9 and TRBJ1-3; D is uncertain. Germline CDR1 is SEHNR and CDR2 is FQNEAQ (reference sequence). V lost 5 bases to trimming and J lost 0 bases, with 11 bases between them. The CDR3 covers 15 residues. The CDR3 DNA is TGTGCCAGCAGCAATCAGGCTTTCTCTGGAAACACCATATATTTT. As protein: CASSNQAFSGNTIYF.

In its sample, this clone was seen once. The chain combines TRBV30 with TRBJ2-7; D unresolved. The germline V and J ends were trimmed by 5 bases and 0 bases, with 11 bases remaining between them. Germline CDR1 is GTSNPN and CDR2 is SVGIG (reference sequence). The CDR3 spans 13 residues. In DNA, the CDR3 is TGTGCCTGGGCTGACACGCACTCCTACGAGCAGTACTTC. As protein: CAWADTHSYEQYF.

The sample holds a few counts of this clone. Here the CDR3 DNA reads TGTGCCAGCAGCTTTGGGTTCGGAGGGGCTGGAAGGAGGCAAGAGACCCAGTACTTC. Amino acids: CASSFGFGGAGRRQETQYF. J is TRBJ2-5 and V is TRBV11-2; possible D gene TRBD2, 6 bases. Trimming removed 3 bases at V and 2 bases at J, with 25 bases between. The CDR3 spans 19 residues. The germline gives CDR1 SGHAT, CDR2 FQNNGV.

This clone was detected a few times. V is TRBV6-5 and J is TRBJ1-3; 7 bases are shared with TRBD1. Germline V gene data show CDR1 as MNHEY and CDR2 as SVGAGI. This CDR3 has 16 amino acids. V shed 2 bases, J shed 2 bases, and the junction held 6 bases outside the gene matches. CDR3 DNA sequence: TGTGCCAGCAGTTACGGAAGCAGGGGGGCTGGAAACACCATATATTTT. Protein sequence: CASSYGSRGAGNTIYF.

V usage is TRBV7-6 and J usage is TRBJ2-2, with TRBD2 matching over 8 bases. This CDR3 contains 16 residues. Germline-derived CDR1 and CDR2 are SGHVS and FNYEAQ. The V gene end was trimmed by 1 base and the J gene end by 6 bases; junction bases not matched to a gene: 7. In DNA form, the CDR3 reads TGTGCCAGCAGCTTAGTCTCGGGGGGGGGCGCCGGGGAGCTGTTTTTT. It translates to CASSLVSGGGAGELFF.

This chain connects TRBV7-2 to TRBJ2-5; TRBD2 matches 9 bases. This CDR3 region has 19 residues. J lost 0 bases, V lost 2 bases, and 13 bases had no gene match. The V gene's germline CDR1 is SGHTA and CDR2 FQGNSA. The CDR3 is CASSLKAGGLTLYQETQYF. CDR3 bases: TGTGCCAGCAGCTTAAAAGCGGGAGGTCTAACCCTGTACCAAGAGACCCAGTACTTC.

This clone is a singleton in its sample. V is TRBV2 and J is TRBJ2-7, with 10 bases aligning to TRBD2. J gave up 3 bases and V 6 bases, and 2 bases lay outside the gene matches. The CDR3 extends over 13 amino acids. The germline CDR1 and CDR2 sequences are SNHLY and FYNNEI. CDR3 in DNA: TGTGCCAGCAGAAGACTAGCGGGCTACGAGCAGTACTTC. As protein: CASRRLAGYEQYF.

The chain has TRBV7-3 and TRBJ2-2; tentatively, D is TRBD2 (5 bases). V was trimmed by 8 bases and J by 0 bases, leaving 16 bases between them. The CDR3 covers 16 residues. Looked up from germline, CDR1 is SGHTA and CDR2 is FQGTGA. The CDR3 nucleotides are TGTGCCAGCTGCAGTTCAGCGGCAGCGAACACCGGGGAGCTGTTTTTT. It encodes CASCSSAAANTGELFF. The full variable domain, its missing parts supplied by reference TRBV7-3 and TRBJ2-2, is GAGVSQTPSNKVTEKGKYVELRCDPISGHTALYWYRQSLGQGPEFLIYFQGTGAADDSGLPNDRFFAVRPEGSVSTLKIQRTERGDSAVYLCASCSSAAANTGELFFGEGSRLTVL.